These 30 T cell receptor beta chains share one sample of origin, sequenced in a study of graft-versus-host responses after intestinal transplantation. Profiling relied on immunoSEQ multiplex PCR, and the TCRdb table lists in-frame clones only, not all of them. The profile shows 95,000 to 110,000 clones, 80% to 90% of them singletons. Their antigen targets remain unknown. This material consisted of unstimulated CD4+ T cells sorted from spleen or lymph node cells, taken before transplant. These receptors were collected from a human donor who was the organ donor for an intestinal transplant.

The rearrangement joins TRBV6-5 to TRBJ1-1; possible D gene TRBD1, 5 bases. The CDR3 length is 15 residues. Germline V CDR1 and CDR2: MNHEY, SVGAGI. The ends were cut back, 0 bases at V and 4 bases at J, with 12 bases in the middle. The CDR3 DNA reads as TGTGCCAGCAGTTACTCGAGGAGGGGTGGCACTGAAGCTTTCTTT. The encoded protein is CASSYSRRGGTEAFF.

V is TRBV18 and J is TRBJ1-1; maybe TRBD1 (6 bases). The length of the CDR3 is 15 residues. Germline V gene data show CDR1 as KGHSH and CDR2 as LQKENI. V was pared by 2 bases and J by 5 bases, with 15 bases between. The CDR3 nucleotides are TGTGCCAGCTCACCATCTGACAGGCTAAGAACTGAAGCTTTCTTT. This encodes CASSPSDRLRTEAFF.

This sequence joins TRBV6-1 and TRBJ1-3; D remains ambiguous. Germline lookup yields CDR1 MNHNS and CDR2 SASEGT. The V gene lost 7 bases and the J gene lost 9 bases, with 10 bases spanning the gap. This CDR3 spans 11 amino acids. The CDR3 DNA reads TGTGCCAGCAAAGGCGGAGCCACCATATATTTT. The encoded protein is CASKGGATIYF.

The V gene is TRBV7-2, the J gene TRBJ2-3, with 7 bases identical to TRBD1. From germline, CDR1 is SGHTA and CDR2 FQGNSA. J was trimmed by 2 bases and V by 5 bases; bases with no gene match: 4. The length of the CDR3 is 14 residues. Written as DNA, the CDR3 is TGTGCCAGCAGCCAAGGGGGCTTCACAGATACGCAGTATTTT. Amino acids: CASSQGGFTDTQYF.

The rearrangement uses TRBV9 and TRBJ1-1; no clear D. Germline CDR1 reads SGDLS; CDR2 reads YYNGEE. Trimming pared 4 bases from V and 3 bases from J, leaving 16 bases between. The CDR3 loop spans 15 amino acids. The CDR3 region has the DNA TGTGCCAGCAGCATCGAAGCCGGGTTGGACACTGAAGCTTTCTTT. This codes for CASSIEAGLDTEAFF.

This clone is a singleton in its sample. V gene TRBV5-6 combines with J gene TRBJ1-3; perhaps TRBD1 as D (5 bases). Germline CDR1 is SGHDT and CDR2 is YYEEEE. This CDR3 is built from 15 residues. V shed 0 bases and J shed 3 bases, with 10 bases lying between them. The CDR3 bases are TGTGCCAGCAGCTTGGGTAGGGGAGGTGGAAACACCATATATTTT. Translating gives CASSLGRGGGNTIYF.

V and J are TRBV6-1 and TRBJ2-7; D remains ambiguous. The CDR3 loop spans 14 amino acids. V dropped 1 base and J dropped 1 base, with 8 bases sitting between them. Germline V gene data show CDR1 as MNHNS and CDR2 as SASEGT. CDR3 nucleotides: TGTGCCAGCAGTGAAGGTAACTGGTCCTACGAGCAGTACTTC. This codes for CASSEGNWSYEQYF.

This clone was recorded only once. This sequence joins TRBV2 and TRBJ2-3, with no clear D. This CDR3 contains 14 residues. The V and J ends lost 7 bases and 0 bases respectively, with 11 bases between them. Germline lookup yields CDR1 SNHLY and CDR2 FYNNEI. The CDR3 protein is CASNRQASTDTQYF. The CDR3 region has the DNA TGTGCCAGCAACCGACAAGCTAGCACAGATACGCAGTATTTT.

The chain carries TRBV10-3 and TRBJ1-2, with 7 bases fitting TRBD1. After removal of 6 bases from V and 1 base from J, the junction contained 2 bases not matched to a gene. The CDR3 covers 13 residues. Looked up from germline, CDR1 is ENHRY and CDR2 is SYGVKD. Here the CDR3 DNA reads TGTGCCATCAGCGGACAGGATAACTATGGCTACACCTTC. This sequence encodes CAISGQDNYGYTF.

This clone was recorded once. V and J are TRBV5-1 and TRBJ1-4, with TRBD1 identical over 9 bases. Germline values: CDR1 SGHRS, CDR2 YFSETQ. Losses at the gene ends were 7 bases for V and 3 bases for J; bases not matched to a gene: 1. CDR3 length equals 13 residues. The CDR3 DNA follows: TGCGCCAGCCGACAGGGGGCTAATGAAAAACTGTTTTTT. It specifies CASRQGANEKLFF.

The chain joins TRBV4-1 to TRBJ1-2; TRBD1 aligns across 8 bases. V lost 0 bases to trimming and J lost 1 base; unmatched junction nucleotides: 1. There are 15 residues in the CDR3. CDR1 and CDR2 (germline): MGHRA, YSYEKL. For the CDR3, the DNA is TGCGCCAGCAGCCAAGACGACAGGGGTAACTATGGCTACACCTTC. Residues: CASSQDDRGNYGYTF.

The chain joins TRBV29-1 to TRBJ1-1; D is uncertain. V lost 6 bases and J 5 bases, leaving 10 bases between the germline ends. CDR1 and CDR2 (germline): SQVTM, ANQGSEA. The CDR3 is 11 residues long. CDR3 residues: CSVGTPTEAFF. CDR3 in DNA: TGCAGCGTGGGAACCCCTACTGAAGCTTTCTTT.

CDR3 bases: TGTGCCACCAAAGACAGGGGAGTAGGTGAGCAGTTCTTC. Its translation is CATKDRGVGEQFF. This chain connects TRBV15 to TRBJ2-1, with 8 nucleotides matching TRBD1. In germline, CDR1 is LNHNV, CDR2 YYDKDF (reference sequence). V shed 7 bases and J 9 bases; nucleotides not matched to a gene: 8. The CDR3 extends over 13 amino acids.

CDR3 residues: CASSAGTSYGYTF. The DNA for the CDR3 is TGTGCCAGCAGTGCCGGGACCAGCTATGGCTACACCTTC. The chain is built from TRBV2 and TRBJ1-2, with D maybe TRBD1 (5 bases). The V gene lost 4 bases and the J gene lost 4 bases, with 10 bases spanning the gap. CDR1 is SNHLY, CDR2 FYNNEI, per germline. The CDR3 consists of 13 residues.

The chain joins TRBV5-5 to TRBJ2-7; TRBD1 matches 8 bases. With 5 bases clipped from V and 1 base from J, the junction kept 8 bases outside the gene matches. There are 15 residues in the CDR3. Germline values: CDR1 SGHKS, CDR2 YYEKEE (reference sequence). For the CDR3, the DNA is TGTGCCAGCAGGCCGGGACAGGTCGTATCCTACGAGCAGTACTTC. Protein: CASRPGQVVSYEQYF.

V and J are TRBV18 and TRBJ1-2; the D gene is possibly TRBD1 (6 bases). V was trimmed by 2 bases and J by 7 bases, leaving 17 bases between them. The length of the CDR3 is 15 residues. Germline V gene sequence: CDR1 KGHSH, CDR2 LQKENI. In DNA, the CDR3 is TGTGCCAGCTCACCAGACGTCAGGGGCATCTTTGGCTACACCTTC. It translates to CASSPDVRGIFGYTF.

In its sample, this clone was seen once. The chain has TRBV10-3 and TRBJ2-3; the D is unclear. V was trimmed by 0 bases and J by 2 bases, leaving 9 bases between them. The CDR3 has 15 residues. Germline CDR1 reads ENHRY; CDR2 reads SYGVKD. CDR3 sequence (DNA): TGTGCCATCAGTGAGTCTAGCTGGTCCACAGATACGCAGTATTTT. It specifies CAISESSWSTDTQYF.

The chain recombines TRBV6-1 with TRBJ2-5, with D perhaps matching TRBD1 (6 bases). The CDR3 sequence is 14 residues long. Germline V gene lookup returns CDR1 MNHNS and CDR2 SASEGT. The ends were cut back, 5 bases at V and 5 bases at J, with 15 bases in the middle. The CDR3 protein is CASSWGLAGETQYF. The CDR3 DNA reads as TGTGCCAGCAGTTGGGGGCTTGCCGGGGAGACCCAGTACTTC.

The chain couples TRBV21-1 to TRBJ1-5; the table assigns TRBD1, which was not confirmed against the DNA. TRBV21-1 corresponds to a pseudogene. CDR3 length: 15 amino acids. The CDR3 sequence is CASSTGTGSNQPQHF. DNA of the CDR3: TGTGCCAGCAGCACAGGGACAGGTAGCAATCAGCCCCAGCATTTT.

The chain carries TRBV5-6 and TRBJ1-2; D remains unclear. V lost 1 base and J 8 bases, leaving 18 bases between the germline ends. Germline V gene sequence: CDR1 SGHDT, CDR2 YYEEEE. The CDR3 consists of 15 residues. The CDR3 is CASSLKGSLMGGYTF. DNA for the CDR3: TGTGCCAGCAGCTTGAAGGGCTCACTTATGGGCGGCTACACCTTC.

The count of this clone is one. This chain connects TRBV19 to TRBJ1-5, with a weak D call TRBD1 (5 bases). The CDR3 is 14 residues long. The germline CDR1 and CDR2 sequences are LNHDA and SQIVND (reference sequence). The V end lost 7 bases, the J end lost 6 bases, and 16 bases lay between the germline ends. This CDR3 reads CASTYRNGGQPQHF. The DNA for the CDR3 is TGTGCCAGTACTTACAGGAATGGTGGTCAGCCCCAGCATTTT.

The rearrangement links TRBV19 to TRBJ2-7, with 10 bases lining up with TRBD2. Germline CDR1 and CDR2: LNHDA and SQIVND (reference sequence). The CDR3 has 15 amino acids. V was clipped by 4 bases and J by 0 bases; unmatched bases: 3. In nucleotides, the CDR3 is TGTGCCAGTAGTAAGACTAGCGGGTACTCCTACGAGCAGTACTTC. The encoded protein is CASSKTSGYSYEQYF.

The chain links TRBV6-1 to TRBJ1-2; tentatively, D is TRBD1 (5 bases). CDR3 size: 17 residues. Germline loops: CDR1 MNHNS, CDR2 SASEGT. V lost 2 bases and J 8 bases, leaving 24 bases between the germline ends. This CDR3 reads CASSEPGDRRGMRGYTF. The DNA for the CDR3 is TGTGCCAGCAGTGAACCTGGGGACCGCCGGGGGATGAGAGGCTACACCTTC.

The CDR3 region is CASSTGSFPSGNTIYF. CDR3 nucleotide sequence: TGTGCCAGTAGTACGGGCAGCTTTCCCTCTGGAAACACCATATATTTT. The chain employs TRBV19 and TRBJ1-3; the D is unclear. Germline CDR1 reads LNHDA; CDR2 reads SQIVND (reference sequence). Trimming pared 4 bases from V and 0 bases from J, leaving 13 bases between. The CDR3 is 16 amino acids. The variable domain in full, completed from reference TRBV19 and TRBJ1-3, reads DGGITQSPKYLFRKEGQNVTLSCEQNLNHDAMYWYRQDPGQGLRLIYYSQIVNDFQKGDIAEGYSVSREKKESFPLTVTSAQKNPTAFYLCASSTGSFPSGNTIYFGEGSWLTVV.

The V and J genes are TRBV5-6 and TRBJ2-5; 10 bases agree with TRBD1. The DNA end favors TRBJ2-7, so the J call may be wrong. Per the germline V gene, CDR1 is SGHDT and CDR2 is YYEEEE. CDR3 length: 14 amino acids. CDR3 nucleotides: TGTGCCAGCAGGGGGGACAGGGGTTTGGTCGAGCAGTACTTC. Amino acids: CASRGDRGLVEQYF.

V usage is TRBV6-5 and J usage is TRBJ1-3, with D hard to call. Trimming took 0 bases from V and 0 from J, leaving 9 bases between them. Germline V gene lookup returns CDR1 MNHEY and CDR2 SVGAGI. The CDR3 sequence is 16 residues long. The CDR3 is CASSYSAGFSGNTIYF. CDR3 nucleotides: TGTGCCAGCAGTTACTCGGCCGGATTCTCTGGAAACACCATATATTTT.

This clone was detected a few times. The gene calls are TRBV5-1 and TRBJ2-3, with unresolved D. Per germline, CDR1 SGHRS and CDR2 YFSETQ. Trimming shortened V by 4 bases and J by 0 bases, and 6 bases separated the two germline ends. The length of the CDR3 is 13 residues. The CDR3 nucleotides are TGCGCCAGCAGCCACGATAGCACAGATACGCAGTATTTT. It yields the protein CASSHDSTDTQYF.

V is TRBV30 and J is TRBJ2-5; D is possibly TRBD2 (5 bases). The CDR3 consists of 13 residues. V was pared by 4 bases and J by 4 bases, with 13 bases between. Germline V gene lookup returns CDR1 GTSNPN and CDR2 SVGIG (reference sequence). The CDR3 coding sequence is TGTGCCTGGAATAGACTCGCGGGAGAGACCCAGTACTTC. Translated: CAWNRLAGETQYF.

The chain is built from TRBV9 and TRBJ1-2; a weak D match, TRBD1 (5 bases). The CDR3 extends over 13 amino acids. V was pared by 3 bases and J by 5 bases, with 11 bases between. The germline V gene has CDR1 SGDLS and CDR2 YYNGEE. DNA for the CDR3: TGTGCCAGCAGCGCGACGTGGGGGTATGGCTACACCTTC. This translates into CASSATWGYGYTF.

Of note for this clone: At one end the junction does not follow the germline gene, possibly because of a read error. The rearrangement links TRBV5-6 to TRBJ1-2; D unresolved. CDR1 is SGHDT and CDR2 is YYEEEE in the germline V gene. CDR3 length: 15 amino acids. CDR3 coding DNA: TGTGCCAGCAGCTTGGCAGGCAGGTTTAACTATAGCTACACCTTC. Its protein product is CASSLAGRFNYSYTF.